This T cell receptor beta chain derives from a study of cytomegalovirus exposure and HLA in healthy donors. General study results and limits: Reports credit the classifier with highly specific, highly sensitive diagnosis of cytomegalovirus status. CMV serostatus was the only recorded immune exposure for donors. A cluster of highly shared sequence variants was likely a sequencing artifact.

With regard to this clone: What it binds is unknown.

The PCR had 60 Vbeta and 13 Jbeta primers. Repertoires were generated with immunoSEQ multiplex PCR, while TCRdb's copy carries only in-frame clones and drops some. The data hold about 95,000 clones, with 55% to 75% observed a single time. The CDR3 length is 15 residues. Germline CDR1 is MGHRA and CDR2 is YSYEKL. V was clipped by 3 bases and J by 2 bases; unmatched bases: 0. Sequencing input: PBMCs. This clonotype was sampled from a woman aged 45-60 years in good health and CMV-seropositive. The J gene is TRBJ2-5, the V gene TRBV4-1; 13 bases line up with TRBD2. The CDR3 region has the DNA TGCGCCAGCAGCCAGGGACTAGCGGGACAAGAGACCCAGTACTTC. Translated, it gives CASSQGLAGQETQYF.